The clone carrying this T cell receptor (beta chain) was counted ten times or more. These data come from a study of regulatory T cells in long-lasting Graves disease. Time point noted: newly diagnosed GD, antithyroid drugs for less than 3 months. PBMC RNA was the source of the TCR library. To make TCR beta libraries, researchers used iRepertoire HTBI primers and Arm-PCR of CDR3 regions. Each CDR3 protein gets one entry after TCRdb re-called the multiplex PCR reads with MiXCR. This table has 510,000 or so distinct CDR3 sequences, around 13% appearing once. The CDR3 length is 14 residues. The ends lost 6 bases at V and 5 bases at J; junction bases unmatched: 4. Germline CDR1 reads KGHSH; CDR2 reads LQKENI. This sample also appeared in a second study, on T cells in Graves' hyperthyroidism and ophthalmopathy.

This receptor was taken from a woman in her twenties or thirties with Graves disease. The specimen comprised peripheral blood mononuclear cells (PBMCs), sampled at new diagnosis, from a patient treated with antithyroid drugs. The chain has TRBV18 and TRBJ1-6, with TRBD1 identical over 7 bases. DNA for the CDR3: TGTGCCAGCTCTCGACAGGGAGATAATTCACCCCTCCACTTT. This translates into CASSRQGDNSPLHF.